This T cell receptor (beta chain) was retrieved from a study of blood T cell repertoires in COVID-19. The overall study: T cells, B-cell-depleted T cells, or PBMCs provided the cDNA or gDNA that served as material.

Libraries were prepared by immunoSEQ multiplex PCR; TCRdb keeps only in-frame clonotypes and omits some of them. The data contain more than 300,000 clones, 87% of them singletons. At least ten counts were recorded for this clone. V was pared by 4 bases and J by 5 bases, with 8 bases between. The CDR3 length is 12 residues. Germline V CDR1 and CDR2: ENHRY, SYGVKD. Sample: PBMCs or T cells enriched from blood (not recorded which). The J gene is TRBJ1-1, the V gene TRBV10-3; possible D gene TRBD1, 5 bases. This receptor was identified in a man in his forties in a cohort exposed to, infected with or recovered from COVID-19 (not recorded which). The CDR3 sequence: CAISGTPTEAFF. The CDR3 DNA is TGTGCCATCAGTGGGACACCGACTGAAGCTTTCTTT.